The T cell receptor beta chain under discussion was sequenced for a study of lymphopenia after photon versus proton radiotherapy. Study observations and caveats: After lymphocyte nadir, photon-treated repertoires showed oligoclonal expansion, especially CD8+ Temra. In patients who died, overall survival fell as post-nadir TCR diversity dropped more. Survival link was tested only in deceased patients; proton benefit remains a possibility. Proton therapy kept repertoires fairly stable, unlike photons, which gained effector/memory cells.

Germline V gene lookup returns CDR1 MNHEY and CDR2 SMNVEV (reference sequence). The CDR3 totals 14 residues. The V end was cut by 4 bases, the J end by 6 bases, with 13 bases between. To note about this clone: Its cognate antigen is unknown.

TCRdb keeps only in-frame clones here, not all; method: immunoSEQ multiplex PCR. The repertoire consists of around 19,000 clones, with 84% occurring once and the leading ten covering over 2.5%. This rearrangement joins TRBV27 to TRBJ1-5; D perhaps matches TRBD1 (6 bases). The origin of this receptor is a woman aged 50 to 65 with pancreatic cancer. The sample was peripheral blood, taken from a patient treated with photon-based radiotherapy. This CDR3 is CASSSTGRRQPQHF. The DNA of the CDR3 is TGTGCCAGCAGTTCAACAGGGAGGCGTCAGCCCCAGCATTTT.